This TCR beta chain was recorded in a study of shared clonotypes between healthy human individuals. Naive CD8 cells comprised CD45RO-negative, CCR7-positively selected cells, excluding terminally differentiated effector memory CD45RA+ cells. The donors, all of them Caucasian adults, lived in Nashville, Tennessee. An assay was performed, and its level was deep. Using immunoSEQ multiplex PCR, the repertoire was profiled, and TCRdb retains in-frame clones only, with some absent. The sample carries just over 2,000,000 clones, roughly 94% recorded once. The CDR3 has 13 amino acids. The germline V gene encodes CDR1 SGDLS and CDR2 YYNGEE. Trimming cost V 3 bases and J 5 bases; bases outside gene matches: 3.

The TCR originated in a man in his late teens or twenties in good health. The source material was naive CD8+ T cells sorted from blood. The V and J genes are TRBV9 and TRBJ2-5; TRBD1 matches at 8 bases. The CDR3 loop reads CASSADRAETQYF. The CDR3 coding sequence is TGTGCCAGCAGCGCGGACAGGGCGGAGACCCAGTACTTC.